This entry is about one TCR beta chain. Its antigen is not identified. These data originate in a study of identical twins. Study-wide points: Conclusions relied on cross-sectional statistical analysis, not following the same donors. With monozygotic twins, out-of-frame TCR alpha sharing exceeded what models estimated.

The cDNA had a unique molecular identifier and a template-switch universal primer site. TCRdb re-analysed the 5' RACE reads in MiXCR, keeping a single row per CDR3 protein. The sample includes around 1.7 million distinct CDR3 sequences, 25% to 35% of them seen just once. Healthy Caucasians alone served as donors. The clonotype was recovered from a newborn girl in good health. Sequencing was performed on cord blood.

The CDR3 region is CASSRTGTGYEKLFF. DNA of the CDR3: TGCGCCAGCAGCCGGACCGGGACAGGGTACGAAAAACTGTTTTTT. This rearrangement joins TRBV4-1 to TRBJ1-4, with 9 positions matching TRBD1. Germline values: CDR1 MGHRA, CDR2 YSYEKL. The CDR3 is made up of 15 amino acids. The J segment lost 8 bases and the V segment lost 4 bases, leaving 8 bases of the junction unmatched.